This T cell receptor (beta chain) was documented in a study of T cell repertoires in cytomegalovirus infection. About the study: As its CMV epitopes, the study selected recently identified HLA-C-restricted and well-studied HLA-B-restricted targets. Based on public TCR beta signatures, there were indications of CMV infection and of a matching HLA type.

In TCRdb, the reads were re-called with MiXCR into one record per CDR3 protein. This sample has about 770,000 distinct CDR3 sequences, with roughly 28% found just once. Trimming took 3 bases from V and 0 from J, leaving 9 bases between them. The CDR3 runs 13 residues. CDR1 and CDR2 (germline): DFQATT, SNEGSKA (reference sequence). For this clonotype: Antigen unknown.

The receptor's source is a human donor in good health (CMV status not recorded). Some clones in this sample may be carry-over from other donors' samples. The chain joins TRBV20-1 to TRBJ2-7; tentatively, D is TRBD1 (5 bases). Source: cultured CD8+ T cells from PBMCs, taken from culture after CMV antigen stimulation. The CDR3 sequence is CSARGPDSYEQYV. The CDR3 bases are TGCAGTGCTAGGGGGCCCGACTCCTACGAGCAGTACGTC.